The clone carrying this T cell receptor beta chain was picked up one time. This CDR3 spans 15 amino acids. Germline CDR1 reads MNHNY; CDR2 reads SVGAGI (reference sequence). V lost 6 bases to trimming and J lost 0 bases, with 12 bases between them. Some clones are missing from TCRdb's copy, which holds only in-frame ones; the method was immunoSEQ multiplex PCR. The table has about 200,000 clones, 92% seen once. The sample comes from a study of blood T cell repertoires in COVID-19. Across the whole study: COVID-19 samples collected from the United States, Italy and Spain covered acute and convalescent phases. Sample material is recorded as cDNA or gDNA derived from T cells, B-cell-depleted T cells, or PBMCs.

Source material: peripheral blood. The gene calls are TRBV6-6 and TRBJ1-5, with a possible D match to TRBD1 (6 bases). The receptor's source is a man aged 55 to 69 with COVID-19, enrolled during active disease. CDR3 sequence (DNA): TGTGCCAGCAGCCTACAGGGACGTAGCAATCAGCCCCAGCATTTT. As protein: CASSLQGRSNQPQHF.